The clone carrying this TCR beta chain was detected once. Its antigen is as yet unknown. The data were taken from a study of graft-versus-host responses after intestinal transplantation. Study-level results: Detected in recipient marrow were GvH clones, some of which were first observed in ileum or blood.

Sequenced by immunoSEQ multiplex PCR; TCRdb stores in-frame clones only, minus some. Among about 100,000 clones listed, approximately 84% were seen once. The sample was unstimulated CD4+ T cells sorted from spleen or lymph node cells, taken before transplant. The TCR comes from a human donor who was the organ donor for an intestinal transplant.

This CDR3 reads CASRGTPGNTIYF. As DNA, the CDR3 is TGTGCCAGCCGGGGTACGCCTGGAAACACCATATATTTT. This chain connects TRBV6-6 to TRBJ1-3; D remains ambiguous. V dropped 8 bases and J dropped 2 bases, with 10 bases sitting between them. The CDR3 extends over 13 amino acids. Germline CDR1 reads MNHNY; CDR2 reads SVGAGI (reference sequence).